These T cell receptor beta chains were read from a single sample in a study of glioma-infiltrating T cells. MiXCR, applied by TCRdb to the multiplex PCR reads, yields one record per CDR3 protein. Counted here are fewer than 200,000 distinct CDR3 sequences, over 30% occurring once; the ten biggest clones make up around 20%. Sequenced input: glioma tissue, nonneoplastic brain tissue, or PBMCs (not recorded which). The source of these receptors is a human donor with low-grade glioma or glioblastoma, undergoing nonglioma brain surgery, or in good health (not recorded which). Each CDR3 is given with its conserved first and last residue. Fields, in order: J gene, clone size, V gene, D gene, CDR3 protein, CDR3 DNA. A D gene is named only where the DNA matches it firmly. For some rows the clone size is stated as once, few or many, or as a class when expanded; others skip it.

J: TRBJ2-7
size: many
V: TRBV19
D: .
CDR3: CASSGDQTYEQYF
DNA: TGTGCCAGTAGTGGGGACCAAACCTACGAGCAGTACTTC

J: TRBJ2-5
size: many
V: TRBV7-2
D: TRBD2
CDR3: CASSFRSGRVGETQYF
DNA: TGTGCCAGCAGTTTCCGGAGCGGGAGAGTAGGGGAGACCCAGTACTTC

J: TRBJ2-1
size: few
V: TRBV7-7
D: .
CDR3: CASSSRQANVYNEQFF
DNA: TGTGCTAGCAGCTCCCGACAGGCAAATGTTTACAATGAGCAGTTCTTC

J: TRBJ1-5
size: many
V: TRBV4-2
D: .
CDR3: CASSQDLTTLSNQPQHF
DNA: TGTGCCAGCAGCCAAGACTTGACCACCCTTAGCAATCAGCCCCAGCATTTT

J: TRBJ2-5
size: many
V: TRBV6-2/TRBV6-3
D: .
CDR3: CASSYREVETQYF
DNA: TGTGCCAGCAGTTACAGGGAGGTGGAGACCCAGTACTTC

J: TRBJ2-5
size: many
V: TRBV7-6
D: TRBD2
CDR3: CASSKLAPETQYF
DNA: TGTGCCAGCAGCAAACTAGCGCCAGAGACCCAGTACTTC

J: TRBJ2-7
size: many
V: TRBV6-2/TRBV6-3
D: TRBD2
CDR3: CASKPSGRANEQYF
DNA: TGTGCCAGCAAACCAAGCGGGAGGGCTAACGAGCAGTACTTC

J: TRBJ2-1
size: .
V: TRBV10-3
D: .
CDR3: CAISEDYREHEQFF
DNA: TGTGCCATCAGTGAAGACTATAGGGAACATGAGCAGTTCTTC

J: TRBJ2-5
size: many
V: TRBV12-3/TRBV12-4
D: .
CDR3: CASSLDRWGETQYF
DNA: TGTGCCAGCAGTTTAGATCGGTGGGGAGAGACCCAGTACTTC

J: TRBJ2-1
size: many
V: TRBV20-1
D: .
CDR3: CSARDPNKNEQFF
DNA: TGCAGTGCTAGAGACCCCAATAAGAATGAGCAGTTCTTC

J: TRBJ1-6
size: many
V: TRBV20-1
D: .
CDR3: CSASWPGDSPLHF
DNA: TGCAGTGCTAGTTGGCCGGGGGATTCACCCCTCCACTTT

J: TRBJ2-1
size: many
V: TRBV2
D: TRBD2
CDR3: CASSPRSGRASDEQFF
DNA: TGTGCCAGCAGTCCCCGCAGCGGGAGGGCCTCGGATGAGCAGTTCTTC

J: TRBJ2-1
size: .
V: TRBV6-2/TRBV6-3
D: TRBD2
CDR3: CASSYSSSGKVSEQFF
DNA: TGTGCAAGCAGTTACTCGAGTAGCGGGAAGGTGAGTGAGCAGTTCTTC

J: TRBJ2-7
size: many
V: TRBV5-1
D: .
CDR3: CASSPNLGRNYEQYF
DNA: TGCGCCAGCAGCCCGAATCTGGGCAGGAACTACGAGCAGTACTTC

J: TRBJ2-3
size: many
V: TRBV4-2
D: .
CDR3: CASRITPVPEDTQYF
DNA: TGTGCCAGCAGGATCACTCCTGTCCCGGAAGATACGCAGTATTTT

J: TRBJ2-5
size: many
V: TRBV4-2
D: .
CDR3: CASSQREEETQYF
DNA: TGTGCCAGCAGCCAACGAGAGGAAGAGACCCAGTACTTC

J: TRBJ2-2
size: many
V: TRBV7-2
D: .
CDR3: CASRRTAGELFF
DNA: TGTGCCAGCAGGAGGACAGCCGGGGAGCTGTTTTTT

J: TRBJ2-1
size: .
V: TRBV5-4
D: .
CDR3: CASSSHGAINGQFF
DNA: TGTGCCAGCAGTTCACATGGGGCTATCAATGGGCAGTTCTTC

J: TRBJ2-5
size: .
V: TRBV7-2
D: .
CDR3: CASSMKGETQYF
DNA: TGTGCCAGCAGCATGAAAGGCGAGACCCAGTACTTC

J: TRBJ2-1
size: many
V: TRBV20-1
D: .
CDR3: CSARNEFRTASYNEQFF
DNA: TGCAGTGCCAGAAACGAGTTTAGGACCGCTTCCTACAATGAGCAGTTCTTC

J: TRBJ1-4
size: once
V: TRBV13
D: TRBD1
CDR3: CASSLTGEGEKLFF
DNA: TGTGCCAGCAGCTTAACAGGGGAAGGTGAAAAACTGTTTTTT

J: TRBJ1-4
size: many
V: TRBV20-1
D: .
CDR3: CSARSSSGFNEKLFF
DNA: TGCAGTGCCCGTAGTTCGTCGGGATTCAATGAAAAACTGTTTTTT

J: TRBJ1-2
size: few
V: TRBV18
D: TRBD1
CDR3: CASSEGQGNYGYTF
DNA: TGTGCCAGCTCCGAGGGACAGGGGAACTATGGCTACACCTTC

J: TRBJ2-5
size: .
V: TRBV11-2
D: TRBD1
CDR3: CASSPWQLLDRGYQETQYF
DNA: TGTGCCAGCAGCCCATGGCAACTCCTGGACAGGGGCTACCAAGAGACCCAGTACTTC

J: TRBJ2-1
size: many
V: TRBV6-2/TRBV6-3
D: .
CDR3: CASRKGSYNEQFF
DNA: TGTGCCAGCAGGAAGGGCAGCTACAATGAGCAGTTCTTC

J: TRBJ1-2
size: .
V: TRBV5-4
D: TRBD1
CDR3: CASSFDRGVYYGYTF
DNA: TGTGCCAGCAGCTTCGACAGGGGCGTTTACTATGGCTACACCTTC